A selection of T cell receptor beta chains follows, all from one sample in a study of T cell changes during pregnancy in multiple sclerosis. TCRdb's table, derived via immunoSEQ multiplex PCR, lists solely in-frame clones and lacks some. The data contain approximately 31,000 clones, roughly 91% of them singletons. The material was CD4+ T cells from peripheral blood mononuclear cells, obtained in the second trimester of pregnancy. These receptors were taken from a female donor with multiple sclerosis, enrolled in a pregnancy study. Both conserved end residues are part of each CDR3. D genes are given only for firm matches. Only some rows state a clone size, as once, few, many or a class for expanded clones.

v_call	d_call	j_call	clone_size	cdr3_nt	cdr3_aa
TRBV11-2	TRBD2	TRBJ2-1	few	TGTGCCAGCAGACTGTTAAGCGGGAGAAAATCCAATGAGCAGTTCTTC	CASRLLSGRKSNEQFF
TRBV15	TRBD1	TRBJ1-1	.	TGTGCCACCAGCAGATTACAGGGGGCGAGGACGAACACTGAAGCTTTCTTT	CATSRLQGARTNTEAFF
TRBV5-6	TRBD1	TRBJ1-2	.	TGTGCCAGCAGGAGGAAGGGACAGGGTAGTTCGGGCTACACCTTC	CASRRKGQGSSGYTF
TRBV27	TRBD1	TRBJ2-7	.	TGTGCCAGCAGCGTACGACAGGGACCCTCCTACGAGCAGTACTTC	CASSVRQGPSYEQYF
TRBV7-2	TRBD2	TRBJ2-7	.	TGTGCCAGCAGCTTAGGGGGGACTAGCGGCTACGAGCAGTACTTC	CASSLGGTSGYEQYF
TRBV19	.	TRBJ1-4	once	TGTGCCAGTAGTATAGGGGGAGCGGTTAATGAAAAACTGTTTTTT	CASSIGGAVNEKLFF
TRBV30	TRBD1	TRBJ2-4	.	TGTGCCTGGGCCGGACAGGGGGTGACCAAAAACATTCAGTACTTC	CAWAGQGVTKNIQYF
TRBV6-5	TRBD1	TRBJ1-1	.	TGTGCCAGCAGACAACAGGGGCGTAACACTGAAGCTTTCTTT	CASRQQGRNTEAFF
TRBV29-1	TRBD1	TRBJ1-2	.	TGCAGCGTTGGGACAGGGGACTATGGCTACACCTTC	CSVGTGDYGYTF
TRBV18	.	TRBJ2-3	once	TGTGCCAGCTCACCCCTAGTGGATACGCAGTATTTT	CASSPLVDTQYF
TRBV18	.	TRBJ1-5	.	TGTGCCAGCTCACCGGAGTCCGGCAATCAGCCCCAGCATTTT	CASSPESGNQPQHF
TRBV11-3	TRBD2	TRBJ2-1	.	TGTGCCAGCAGCGACGGGACTAGCGGGAGCTACAATGAGCAGTTCTTC	CASSDGTSGSYNEQFF
TRBV18	TRBD1	TRBJ2-2	.	TGTGCCAGCACGGGACAGGCCACCGGGGAGCTGTTTTTT	CASTGQATGELFF
TRBV4-1	TRBD1	TRBJ1-3	.	TGCGCCAGCAGCCAAGCCACAAGGGACAGGGGTAACACCATATATTTT	CASSQATRDRGNTIYF
TRBV5-4	.	TRBJ1-2	.	TGTGCCAGCAGCTTGCCCAGGGGCCTATATGGCTACACCTTC	CASSLPRGLYGYTF
TRBV28	.	TRBJ1-5	few	TGTGCCAGCAGCCGCCAGGGTGTCAGTCAGCCCCAGCATTTT	CASSRQGVSQPQHF
TRBV9	TRBD1	TRBJ1-3	.	TGTGCCAGCAGCGTAGGGACAGGGGGAGGAAACACCATATATTTT	CASSVGTGGGNTIYF
TRBV5-1	.	TRBJ2-1	.	TGCGCCAGCAGCTTGGAAGGGGTCCCCTACAATGAGCAGTTCTTC	CASSLEGVPYNEQFF
TRBV30	.	TRBJ2-7	.	TGTGCCTGGAGTGCGACACTGGTTGGGGAGCAGTACTTC	CAWSATLVGEQYF
TRBV21-1	.	TRBJ2-5	.	TGTGCCAGCATAGGGGGAGGGATAGGCATTCAAGAGACCCAGTACTTC	CASIGGGIGIQETQYF
TRBV13	TRBD1	TRBJ2-1	.	TGTGCCAGCAGTCAGAAACTCCCGGGACAGGGGCAGAATGAGCAGTTCTTC	CASSQKLPGQGQNEQFF
TRBV27	.	TRBJ1-3	.	TGTGCCACCGCAGCGAATTTTGGAAACACCATATATTTT	CATAANFGNTIYF
TRBV10-3	.	TRBJ1-5	.	TGTGCCATCAGTGAGTCCCCCCTTGAGGGCCATCGAGGCAATCAGCCCCAGCATTTT	CAISESPLEGHRGNQPQHF
TRBV5-1	TRBD1	TRBJ1-4	.	TGCGCCAGCAGCAGGACAGGGGGTAGTAATGAAAAACTGTTTTTT	CASSRTGGSNEKLFF
TRBV11-2	TRBD1	TRBJ2-2	.	TGTGCCAGCAGCTTAAATATACAGGGGGCGACCGGGGAGCTGTTTTTT	CASSLNIQGATGELFF
TRBV6-6	TRBD2	TRBJ2-1	.	TGTGCCAGCAGTTATCCGGCGGGGGGCGGGAGCAATGAGCAGTTCTTC	CASSYPAGGGSNEQFF
TRBV11-2	.	TRBJ2-1	.	TGTGCCAGCAGCTACGTTGCCGGGAACACTCAGTTCTTC	CASSYVAGNTQFF
TRBV12-5	TRBD2	TRBJ2-1	.	TGTGCTAGTGGTTTGGGGACTTCCCGGACTAGCGTCTACAATGAGCAGTTCTTC	CASGLGTSRTSVYNEQFF
TRBV15	TRBD2	TRBJ2-4	.	TGTGCCACCGGGACAAAAGGACTAGCGGGCCCCAAAAACATTCAGTACTTC	CATGTKGLAGPKNIQYF
TRBV19	TRBD1	TRBJ1-1	.	TGTGCCAGTAGAGGGGACAGGAACACTGAAGCTTTCTTT	CASRGDRNTEAFF
TRBV5-4	TRBD2	TRBJ2-3	.	TGTGCCAGCAGCTTGGTAGGCAGGCTCCGCGGGAGACAAGATACGCAGTATTTT	CASSLVGRLRGRQDTQYF
TRBV9	TRBD2	TRBJ2-5	few	TGTGCCAGCAGCGCCCAACCGACGAGACCGGGACTAGCGGGACAAGAGACCCAGTACTTC	CASSAQPTRPGLAGQETQYF
TRBV18	TRBD2	TRBJ2-7	.	TGTGCCAGCTCACCGGGACTAGCGGGAGACGAGCAGTACTTC	CASSPGLAGDEQYF
TRBV10-1	TRBD1	TRBJ1-5	.	TGCGCCAGCACCTCTGACAGGGCTTACAATCAGCCCCAGCATTTT	CASTSDRAYNQPQHF
TRBV7-9	.	TRBJ1-4	.	TGTGCCAGCAGCTTAGTGTCGGGGACTACTAATGAAAAACTGTTTTTT	CASSLVSGTTNEKLFF
TRBV6-6	TRBD2	TRBJ2-1	.	TGTGCCAGCAGTTACTCAGGGACTAGCGGGAGTTATGAGCAGTTCTTC	CASSYSGTSGSYEQFF
TRBV19	.	TRBJ1-5	.	TGTGCCAGTAGTATCCAGGGGAATGGCAATCAGCCCCAGCATTTT	CASSIQGNGNQPQHF
TRBV4-1	.	TRBJ1-1	.	TGCGCCAGCAGCCAAGACACGGGTATTAGGAACACTGAAGCTTTCTTT	CASSQDTGIRNTEAFF
TRBV19	TRBD2	TRBJ2-1	.	TGTGCCAGTAGTCAACTAGCGGGCTCCTACAATGAGCAGTTCTTC	CASSQLAGSYNEQFF
TRBV13	.	TRBJ1-5	.	TGTGCCAGCAGCTTGGGGGGGAGCAATCAGCCCCAGCATTTT	CASSLGGSNQPQHF
TRBV6-1	.	TRBJ2-3	.	TGTGCCAGCAGCGGGGGCTCTACGGGAGGCGATACGCAGTATTTT	CASSGGSTGGDTQYF
TRBV5-5	TRBD1	TRBJ2-5	.	TGTGCCAGCAGCCAAATCGTAGGGACAGCACAAGAGACCCAGTACTTC	CASSQIVGTAQETQYF
TRBV27	TRBD2	TRBJ2-7	once	TGTGCCAGCAGTAAGTTTCCGGGAGGTGCTAGTGAGCAGTACTTC	CASSKFPGGASEQYF
TRBV19	.	TRBJ2-3	.	TGTGCCAGTAGTATCGCGGGGGCTGGCGCAGATACGCAGTATTTT	CASSIAGAGADTQYF
TRBV28	.	TRBJ1-2	.	TGTGCCAGCAGTTTTCCACAGGGCCCCTATGGCTACACCTTC	CASSFPQGPYGYTF
TRBV27	TRBD1	TRBJ2-1	.	TGTGCCAGCAGTCCCTCGGGACAGGGGATGTACAATGAGCAGTTCTTC	CASSPSGQGMYNEQFF